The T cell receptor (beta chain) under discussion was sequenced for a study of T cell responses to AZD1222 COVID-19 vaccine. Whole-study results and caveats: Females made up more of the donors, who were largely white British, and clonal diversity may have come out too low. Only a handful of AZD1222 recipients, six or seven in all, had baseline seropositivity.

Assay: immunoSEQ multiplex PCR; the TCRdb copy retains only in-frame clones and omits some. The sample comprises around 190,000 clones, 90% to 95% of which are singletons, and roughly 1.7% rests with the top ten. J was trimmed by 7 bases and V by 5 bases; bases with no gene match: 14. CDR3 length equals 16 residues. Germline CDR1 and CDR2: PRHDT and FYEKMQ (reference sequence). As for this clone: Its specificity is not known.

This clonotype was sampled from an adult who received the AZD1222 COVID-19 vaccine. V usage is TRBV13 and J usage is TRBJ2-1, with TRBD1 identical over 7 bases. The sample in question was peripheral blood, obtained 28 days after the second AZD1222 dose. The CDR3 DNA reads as TGTGCCAGCAGCCCCTCGACAGGGTGGAAGGGGAATGAGCAGTTCTTC. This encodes CASSPSTGWKGNEQFF.